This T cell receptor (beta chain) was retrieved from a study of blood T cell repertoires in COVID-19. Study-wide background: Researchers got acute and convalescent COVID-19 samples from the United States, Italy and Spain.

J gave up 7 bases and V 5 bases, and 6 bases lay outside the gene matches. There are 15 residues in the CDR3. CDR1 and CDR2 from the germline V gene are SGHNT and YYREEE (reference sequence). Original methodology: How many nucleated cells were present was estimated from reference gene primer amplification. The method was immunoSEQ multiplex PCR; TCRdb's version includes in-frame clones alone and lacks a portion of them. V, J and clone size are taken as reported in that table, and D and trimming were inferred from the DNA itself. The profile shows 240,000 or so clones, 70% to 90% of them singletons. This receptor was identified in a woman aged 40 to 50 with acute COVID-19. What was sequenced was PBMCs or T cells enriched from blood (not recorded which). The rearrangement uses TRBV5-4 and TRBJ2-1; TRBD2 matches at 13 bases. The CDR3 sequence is CASRRGTSGINEQFF. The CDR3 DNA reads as TGTGCCAGCAGGAGGGGGACTAGCGGGATAAATGAGCAGTTCTTC.